This T cell receptor beta chain originates from a study of regulatory T cells in long-lasting Graves disease. Findings of the study overall: Those with persistent Graves' had less TCR diversity than newly diagnosed patients.

Turning to this clonotype: Its antigen is not known.

Trimming removed 1 base from V and 7 bases from J, with 19 bases in between. The CDR3 sequence is 15 residues long. The germline gives CDR1 DFQATT, CDR2 SNEGSKA (reference sequence). In building TCR beta libraries, iRepertoire HTBI primers were used together with Arm-PCR of CDR3 regions. TCRdb redid the calling of the multiplex PCR reads with MiXCR, one entry per CDR3 protein. The sample has 550,000 to 700,000 distinct CDR3 sequences; roughly a sixth are singletons. Time point in this sample: newly diagnosed GD, antithyroid drugs for less than 3 months. Construction of the TCR library relied on RNA isolated from PBMCs. These records were also assigned to another study, of T cells in Graves' hyperthyroidism and ophthalmopathy.

This specimen was peripheral blood mononuclear cells (PBMCs), taken at new diagnosis, from a patient treated with antithyroid drugs. The chain is built from TRBV20-1 and TRBJ1-2; D might be TRBD1 (5 bases). The TCR originated in a man between 18 and 35 years old with Graves disease. The CDR3 coding sequence is TGCAGTGCTAGAGGGTTGCGGGACCCATATACTGGCTACACCTTC. Translated, it gives CSARGLRDPYTGYTF.